The 32 T cell receptor beta chains below come from one sample, sequenced in a study of graft-versus-host responses after intestinal transplantation. These receptors' antigens are unknown. The repertoire was sequenced with immunoSEQ multiplex PCR; TCRdb's copy has only in-frame clones and lacks some. This sample has approximately 86,000 clones, with 91% found just once. Here the sequenced sample was unstimulated CD4+ T cells sorted from spleen or lymph node cells, taken before intestinal transplant. These receptors all come from a human donor who received an intestinal transplant.

The table lists this clone with a count of one. The chain uses TRBV4-2 and TRBJ1-2; TRBD1 agrees at 8 bases. The J segment lost 3 bases and the V segment lost 4 bases, leaving 4 bases of the junction unmatched. Germline values: CDR1 LGHNA, CDR2 YNFKEQ. The length of the CDR3 is 14 residues. CDR3 DNA: TGTGCCAGCAGCCCAGGGACAGGAGACTATGGCTACACCTTC. This encodes CASSPGTGDYGYTF.

The V gene is TRBV5-1, the J gene TRBJ2-7; D might be TRBD1 (6 bases). The V end was cut by 2 bases, the J end by 2 bases, with 14 bases between. This CDR3 region has 15 residues. Germline CDR1 and CDR2: SGHRS and YFSETQ. The CDR3, as DNA: TGCGCCAGCAGCTTTAGCGCAGGGGCTACCTACGAGCAGTACTTC. This sequence encodes CASSFSAGATYEQYF.

V gene TRBV7-2 combines with J gene TRBJ2-7; TRBD2 agrees at 11 bases. Germline trimming cut 2 bases from V and 0 bases from J; bases unmatched to any gene: 6. Germline V CDR1 and CDR2: SGHTA, FQGNSA. The CDR3 is 17 amino acids. The CDR3 protein is CASSLIAGGGSSYEQYF. Written as DNA, the CDR3 is TGTGCCAGCAGCTTAATAGCGGGGGGGGGAAGCTCCTACGAGCAGTACTTC.

The rearrangement joins TRBV19 to TRBJ2-4; weak D call: TRBD2 (6 bases). V dropped 4 bases and J dropped 1 base, with 17 bases sitting between them. CDR1 and CDR2 from the germline V gene are LNHDA and SQIVND (reference sequence). The CDR3 sequence is 17 residues long. The CDR3 region is CASSTGGGISAKNIQYF. CDR3 bases: TGTGCCAGTAGTACCGGAGGCGGGATTTCGGCCAAAAACATTCAGTACTTC.

V gene TRBV5-1 combines with J gene TRBJ2-5; 10 bases line up with TRBD2. Germline lookup yields CDR1 SGHRS and CDR2 YFSETQ. The trim removed 0 bases at V and 1 base at J, leaving 3 bases unmatched. The CDR3 is 16 amino acids. CDR3 bases: TGCGCCAGCAGCTTGGTGGCTAGCGGGGGCCAAGAGACCCAGTACTTC. It codes for CASSLVASGGQETQYF.

This clone has a single count. The chain links TRBV29-1 to TRBJ2-1; 8 bases align to TRBD2. V shed 7 bases, J shed 7 bases, and the junction held 9 bases outside the gene matches. Germline assignment: CDR1 SQVTM and CDR2 ANQGSEA. This CDR3 has 13 amino acids. The CDR3 sequence is CSGTRGDGNEQFF. Here the CDR3 DNA reads TGCAGCGGGACGCGGGGGGATGGGAATGAGCAGTTCTTC.

The V call is TRBV29-1, the J call TRBJ2-3; 8 positions agree with TRBD1. Germline lookup yields CDR1 SQVTM and CDR2 ANQGSEA. With 6 bases clipped from V and 3 bases from J, the junction kept 8 bases outside the gene matches. The CDR3 is made up of 14 amino acids. The CDR3 coding sequence is TGCAGCGTGACACCGGGACAGGTTACAGATACGCAGTATTTT. Its protein product is CSVTPGQVTDTQYF.

The V gene is TRBV9, the J gene TRBJ1-4; no firm D call. With 4 bases removed from V and 5 bases from J, the gap between germline ends came to 12 bases. CDR3 length equals 14 residues. CDR1 is SGDLS, CDR2 YYNGEE, per germline. CDR3 region: CASSLDGSNEKLFF. As DNA, the CDR3 is TGTGCCAGCAGCCTCGACGGGTCCAATGAAAAACTGTTTTTT.

The rearrangement joins TRBV5-4 to TRBJ1-2; TRBD1 matches at 9 bases. This CDR3 region has 15 residues. CDR1 SGHNT and CDR2 YYREEE come from the germline V gene (reference sequence). The V gene end was trimmed by 3 bases and the J gene end by 3 bases; junction bases not matched to a gene: 6. The CDR3 sequence: CASSSRQGGDYGYTF. In nucleotides, the CDR3 is TGTGCCAGCAGCTCGAGACAGGGGGGGGACTATGGCTACACCTTC. Full variable domain (outside the CDR3, taken from reference TRBV5-4 and TRBJ1-2): ETGVTQSPTHLIKTRGQQVTLRCSSQSGHNTVSWYQQALGQGPQFIFQYYREEENGRGNFPPRFSGLQFPNYSSELNVNALELDDSALYLCASSSRQGGDYGYTFGSGTRLTVV.

This chain connects TRBV11-2 to TRBJ2-1, with 7 nucleotides matching TRBD2. The CDR3 loop spans 17 amino acids. The germline CDR1 and CDR2 sequences are SGHAT and FQNNGV. The J segment lost 5 bases and the V segment lost 5 bases, leaving 15 bases of the junction unmatched. CDR3 in amino acids: CASSETPPGLLHNEQFF. Written as DNA, the CDR3 is TGTGCCAGCAGCGAAACCCCACCGGGACTACTACACAATGAGCAGTTCTTC.

The chain links TRBV7-2 to TRBJ2-7; D might be TRBD2 (5 bases). V gave up 1 base and J gave up 0 bases, with 10 bases separating them. The germline V gene has CDR1 SGHTA and CDR2 FQGNSA. CDR3 length equals 15 residues. The CDR3 DNA sequence: TGTGCCAGCAGCTTAGGATTGGGGAGCTCCTACGAGCAGTACTTC. Translating gives CASSLGLGSSYEQYF. The whole variable domain, remainder taken from reference TRBV7-2 and TRBJ2-7, is GAGVSQSPSNKVTEKGKDVELRCDPISGHTALYWYRQSLGQGLEFLIYFQGNSAPDKSGLPSDRFSAERTGGSVSTLTIQRTQQEDSAVYLCASSLGLGSSYEQYFGPGTRLTVT.

The V and J genes are TRBV7-2 and TRBJ2-7, with TRBD2 as a possible D gene (6 bases). Germline V gene data show CDR1 as SGHTA and CDR2 as FQGNSA. V was pared by 1 base and J by 4 bases, with 17 bases between. This CDR3 has 16 amino acids. In DNA form, the CDR3 reads TGTGCCAGCAGCTTAGGAGCGGGCCTACAAAGATACGAGCAGTACTTC. Translation gives CASSLGAGLQRYEQYF.

This chain links TRBV18 with TRBJ1-2; D perhaps matches TRBD1 (5 bases). CDR1 and CDR2 (germline): KGHSH, LQKENI. Deletions cut 0 bases from V and 3 bases from J, with 11 bases between. This CDR3 region has 15 residues. This CDR3 is CASSPPRGSDYGYTF. The CDR3 DNA is TGTGCCAGCTCACCACCAAGGGGTAGTGACTATGGCTACACCTTC.

This clone was picked up one time. This chain uses TRBV7-2 with TRBJ2-1; TRBD2 matches at 10 bases. The CDR3 loop spans 15 amino acids. Per germline, CDR1 SGHTA and CDR2 FQGNSA. Unmatched junction bases numbered 3, after V lost 3 bases and J lost 4 bases. CDR3 in amino acids: CASSFSGGHYNEQFF. DNA of the CDR3: TGTGCCAGCAGCTTTAGCGGGGGGCATTACAATGAGCAGTTCTTC. Variable domain in full (rest from reference TRBV7-2 and TRBJ2-1): GAGVSQSPSNKVTEKGKDVELRCDPISGHTALYWYRQSLGQGLEFLIYFQGNSAPDKSGLPSDRFSAERTGGSVSTLTIQRTQQEDSAVYLCASSFSGGHYNEQFFGPGTRLTVL.

The CDR3 loop reads CASSYQGGTEAFF. The CDR3 nucleotides are TGTGCCAGCAGCTACCAGGGAGGCACTGAAGCTTTCTTT. The V gene is TRBV7-6, the J gene TRBJ1-1; D possibly corresponds to TRBD1 (5 bases). The CDR3 runs to 13 residues. The germline gives CDR1 SGHVS, CDR2 FNYEAQ. V shed 4 bases and J shed 4 bases, with 10 bases lying between them.

The chain is built from TRBV2 and TRBJ1-6; tentatively, D is TRBD1 (6 bases). CDR3 size: 16 residues. With 8 bases removed from V and 7 bases from J, the gap between germline ends came to 21 bases. Looked up from germline, CDR1 is SNHLY and CDR2 is FYNNEI. CDR3 loop: CASDPSARGANSPLHF. CDR3 nucleotide sequence: TGTGCCAGCGACCCCTCCGCCCGGGGGGCGAATTCACCCCTCCACTTT.

This chain uses TRBV23-1 with TRBJ2-5; D is perhaps TRBD2 (5 bases). TRBV23-1 is recorded as an ORF, its role being uncertain. The CDR3 is 14 residues long. V lost 3 bases to trimming and J lost 5 bases, with 13 bases between them. CDR3 residues: CASSQGSLHETQYF. The CDR3 bases are TGCGCCAGCAGTCAGGGGAGCCTTCACGAGACCCAGTACTTC.

The J gene is TRBJ2-3, the V gene TRBV5-4; no firm D call. Germline CDR1 SGHNT, CDR2 YYREEE (reference sequence). With 0 bases removed from V and 0 bases from J, the gap between germline ends came to 5 bases. The CDR3 runs to 14 residues. The CDR3, as DNA: TGTGCCAGCAGCTTGGTGACTAGCACAGATACGCAGTATTTT. It yields the protein CASSLVTSTDTQYF.

This clone appeared once. The chain uses TRBV29-1 and TRBJ2-3, with 9 nucleotides matching TRBD1. The CDR3 totals 14 residues. The V segment lost 6 bases and the J segment 1 base; nucleotides outside the gene matches: 5. Per germline, CDR1 SQVTM and CDR2 ANQGSEA. The CDR3 DNA follows: TGCAGCGTGGGGGACAGGGAGGGCACAGATACGCAGTATTTT. It specifies CSVGDREGTDTQYF.

V and J are TRBV9 and TRBJ1-2, with D hard to call. CDR1 and CDR2 from the germline V gene are SGDLS and YYNGEE. CDR3 size: 15 residues. V was trimmed by 0 bases and J by 4 bases, leaving 13 bases between them. The CDR3 loop reads CASSVVEGGIYGYTF. The CDR3 region has the DNA TGTGCCAGCAGCGTAGTTGAGGGAGGGATCTATGGCTACACCTTC.

The V call is TRBV11-1, the J call TRBJ1-1; TRBD1 matches at 10 bases. Per germline, CDR1 SGHAT and CDR2 FQDESV (reference sequence). CDR3 length: 16 amino acids. Trimming at V came to 1 base and at J to 4 bases, leaving 6 bases not matched to a gene. Written as DNA, the CDR3 is TGTGCCAGCAGCTTAGTAGGGACAGGGGTTGGCACTGAAGCTTTCTTT. This codes for CASSLVGTGVGTEAFF.

This sequence joins TRBV7-2 and TRBJ2-2; TRBD2 matches at 14 bases. The CDR3 spans 17 residues. Trimming at V came to 5 bases and at J to 2 bases, leaving 4 bases not matched to a gene. Germline CDR1 SGHTA, CDR2 FQGNSA. CDR3 DNA: TGTGCCAGCAGCCTGGGACTAGCGGGGGCCAACACCGGGGAGCTGTTTTTT. This codes for CASSLGLAGANTGELFF.

This rearrangement joins TRBV5-1 to TRBJ2-5; D unclear. The length of the CDR3 is 15 residues. V was trimmed by 3 bases and J by 5 bases, leaving 17 bases between them. Germline assignment: CDR1 SGHRS and CDR2 YFSETQ. DNA of the CDR3: TGCGCCAGCAGCTCCCGTCCCCAGGTGCAGGAGACCCAGTACTTC. Its protein product is CASSSRPQVQETQYF.

This chain connects TRBV5-1 to TRBJ2-1; TRBD2 agrees at 10 bases. The junction had 10 bases not matched to a gene; V was cut back by 0 bases and J by 10 bases. The length of the CDR3 is 16 residues. In germline, CDR1 is SGHRS, CDR2 YFSETQ. The CDR3 loop is CASSLGIAGGLEEQFF. CDR3 DNA sequence: TGCGCCAGCAGCTTGGGAATAGCGGGGGGCTTAGAGGAGCAGTTCTTC.

CDR3 amino acids: CASSYTTGNNYEQYF. The CDR3 nucleotides are TGTGCCAGCAGCTATACGACAGGGAATAACTACGAGCAGTACTTC. The chain carries TRBV5-6 and TRBJ2-5; 7 bases are shared with TRBD1. The better agreement between TRBJ2-7 and the DNA end casts doubt on the J call. This CDR3 has 15 residues. In germline, CDR1 is SGHDT, CDR2 YYEEEE.

The chain links TRBV19 to TRBJ1-4, with no clear D. The V gene's germline CDR1 is LNHDA and CDR2 SQIVND (reference sequence). Trimming cost V 9 bases and J 4 bases, with 21 bases left between them. The CDR3 has 16 residues. The CDR3, as DNA: TGTGCCAGCAGACATCGGACCGAGGGATATAATGAAAAACTGTTTTTT. As protein: CASRHRTEGYNEKLFF.

V is TRBV29-1 and J is TRBJ1-2; 11 bases map to TRBD1. CDR1 is SQVTM and CDR2 is ANQGSEA in the germline V gene. This CDR3 comprises 13 residues. The junction had 6 bases not matched to a gene; V was cut back by 3 bases and J by 9 bases. Written as DNA, the CDR3 is TGCAGCGTTGACCTGGGACAGGGGGTTAGCTACACCTTC. As protein: CSVDLGQGVSYTF.

This chain uses TRBV11-3 with TRBJ1-2, with a tentative D call TRBD1 (6 bases). Germline V gene lookup returns CDR1 SGHNT and CDR2 YENEEA. The CDR3 runs 15 residues. V was shortened by 4 bases and J by 2 bases, with 14 bases between the two germline ends. The DNA of the CDR3 is TGTGCCAGCAGCTGGGGGCCTCCACTAAACTATGGCTACACCTTC. Encoded protein: CASSWGPPLNYGYTF.

This rearrangement joins TRBV5-1 to TRBJ1-6, with D unresolved. Trimming cost V 4 bases and J 10 bases, with 12 bases left between them. The CDR3 sequence is 13 residues long. Per the germline V gene, CDR1 is SGHRS and CDR2 is YFSETQ. CDR3 sequence: CASSSDIRSPLHF. CDR3 DNA sequence: TGCGCCAGCAGCAGCGATATAAGATCACCCCTCCACTTT.

The chain has TRBV7-8 and TRBJ2-7; 9 nucleotides match TRBD1. Losses at the gene ends were 1 base for V and 3 bases for J; bases not matched to a gene: 7. Germline CDR1 SGHVS, CDR2 FQNEAQ. This CDR3 contains 16 residues. Here the CDR3 reads CASSLGNTGGFYEQYF. CDR3 in DNA: TGTGCCAGCAGCTTAGGGAACACAGGGGGCTTCTACGAGCAGTACTTC.

The chain combines TRBV19 with TRBJ1-1; 7 bases align to TRBD1. V trimming: 3 bases; J trimming: 6 bases; junction bases outside the gene matches: 4. This CDR3 contains 13 residues. The germline V gene encodes CDR1 LNHDA and CDR2 SQIVND (reference sequence). Here the CDR3 reads CASSIRGGPEAFF. DNA for the CDR3: TGTGCCAGTAGTATTAGAGGGGGCCCTGAAGCTTTCTTT. Combining the CDR3 with reference TRBV19 and TRBJ1-1 gives the whole variable domain DGGITQSPKYLFRKEGQNVTLSCEQNLNHDAMYWYRQDPGQGLRLIYYSQIVNDFQKGDIAEGYSVSREKKESFPLTVTSAQKNPTAFYLCASSIRGGPEAFFGQGTRLTVV.

This clone was seen just once. The chain couples TRBV27 to TRBJ1-1; D remains ambiguous. V was clipped by 4 bases and J by 0 bases, with 6 bases between them. Germline CDR1 and CDR2: MNHEY and SMNVEV (reference sequence). This CDR3 is built from 13 residues. The CDR3 here is CASSSLMNTEAFF. CDR3 in DNA: TGTGCCAGCAGTTCCTTAATGAACACTGAAGCTTTCTTT.